Below, 15 T cell receptor beta chains from the same sample are listed, as sequenced in a study of cytomegalovirus exposure and HLA in healthy donors. The repertoire was sequenced with immunoSEQ multiplex PCR; TCRdb's copy has only in-frame clones and lacks some. The sample carries 120,000 or so clones, 88% recorded once. The specimen sequenced was PBMCs. These receptors were obtained from a woman aged 25 to 45 in good health and CMV-seropositive.

V and J are TRBV9 and TRBJ1-1, with D hard to call. CDR1 is SGDLS, CDR2 YYNGEE, per germline. Trimming cost V 3 bases and J 1 base, with 7 bases left between them. This CDR3 is built from 13 residues. In DNA, the CDR3 is TGTGCCAGCAGCGAACACCCGAACACTGAAGCTTTCTTT. The encoded protein is CASSEHPNTEAFF. The full variable domain, in which reference TRBV9 and TRBJ1-1 provide the parts outside the CDR3, is DSGVTQTPKHLITATGQRVTLRCSPRSGDLSVYWYQQSLDQGLQFLIQYYNGEERAKGNILERFSAQQFPDLHSELNLSSLELGDSALYFCASSEHPNTEAFFGQGTRLTVV.

The chain carries TRBV19 and TRBJ2-3, with 11 bases that match TRBD2. V lost 3 bases and J lost 2; bases outside the gene matches: 4. From germline, CDR1 is LNHDA and CDR2 SQIVND (reference sequence). The CDR3 extends over 16 amino acids. CDR3 sequence (DNA): TGTGCCAGTAGTATGTCTAGCGGGGGGCCCACAGATACGCAGTATTTT. Translated: CASSMSSGGPTDTQYF.

CDR3 sequence: CASSTTGFGEQFF. CDR3 nucleotide sequence: TGTGCCAGCAGTACAACAGGGTTCGGTGAGCAGTTCTTC. V gene TRBV2 combines with J gene TRBJ2-1; D is possibly TRBD1 (6 bases). CDR3 length equals 13 residues. Trimming shortened V by 5 bases and J by 9 bases, and 14 bases separated the two germline ends. Germline CDR1 reads SNHLY; CDR2 reads FYNNEI.

This clone was found many times. The CDR3 is CASSLGSGVSTDTQYF. As DNA, the CDR3 is TGTGCCAGCAGCTTGGGGAGCGGGGTTAGCACAGATACGCAGTATTTT. The genes are TRBV5-4 and TRBJ2-3; 7 nucleotides align to TRBD2. Germline trimming cut 0 bases from V and 0 bases from J; bases unmatched to any gene: 4. Per germline, CDR1 SGHNT and CDR2 YYREEE (reference sequence). CDR3 length equals 16 residues.

The chain joins TRBV23-1 to TRBJ1-2; 9 nucleotides match TRBD1. TRBV23-1 counts as an open reading frame of uncertain function. V shed 0 bases, J shed 2 bases, and the junction held 4 bases outside the gene matches. The CDR3 extends over 16 amino acids. This chain's CDR3 is CASSQSWDRDNYGYTF. CDR3 bases: TGCGCCAGCAGTCAATCCTGGGACAGGGACAACTATGGCTACACCTTC.

This clone occurred once. The gene calls are TRBV7-2 and TRBJ2-5; the match to TRBD2 covers 8 bases. The CDR3 is 15 residues long. Trimming cost V 2 bases and J 5 bases; bases outside gene matches: 7. Germline lookup yields CDR1 SGHTA and CDR2 FQGNSA. Written as DNA, the CDR3 is TGTGCCAGCAGCTTAAACCCGGGAGGGCTCGAGACCCAGTACTTC. Its protein product is CASSLNPGGLETQYF.

The rearrangement links TRBV6-4 to TRBJ2-3, with TRBD2 matching over 8 bases. This CDR3 comprises 14 residues. Germline trimming cut 3 bases from V and 3 bases from J; bases unmatched to any gene: 2. Per germline, CDR1 MRHNA and CDR2 SNTAGT. The CDR3 here is CASSESSGTDTQYF. The CDR3 DNA reads as TGTGCCAGCAGTGAATCTAGCGGGACAGATACGCAGTATTTT.

The chain recombines TRBV27 with TRBJ2-3; 9 bases match TRBD1. Germline CDR1 and CDR2: MNHEY and SMNVEV (reference sequence). The CDR3 has 14 amino acids. The V gene end was trimmed by 4 bases and the J gene end by 3 bases; junction bases not matched to a gene: 2. CDR3 region: CASSWGQGTDTQYF. CDR3 sequence (DNA): TGTGCCAGCAGTTGGGGACAGGGAACAGATACGCAGTATTTT.

This clone was seen only once. The chain is built from TRBV5-1 and TRBJ2-7; D perhaps matches TRBD1 (6 bases). The germline V gene has CDR1 SGHRS and CDR2 YFSETQ. This CDR3 is 14 amino acids long. The V end lost 4 bases, the J end lost 0 bases, and 11 bases lay between the germline ends. The CDR3, as DNA: TGCGCCAGCAGCCCTACAGGGAGCTCCTACGAGCAGTACTTC. Protein sequence: CASSPTGSSYEQYF.

This rearrangement joins TRBV6-6 to TRBJ2-5; 7 positions agree with TRBD2. The CDR3 sequence is 15 residues long. The germline V gene has CDR1 MNHNY and CDR2 SVGAGI (reference sequence). V dropped 3 bases and J dropped 5; count of bases not matched to a gene: 9. The CDR3, as DNA: TGTGCCAGCAGTTATTGGGGAGGGTTTCGGGAGACCCAGTACTTC. The encoded protein is CASSYWGGFRETQYF.

The chain links TRBV5-6 to TRBJ2-5; perhaps TRBD2 as D (8 bases). Trimming pared 0 bases from V and 5 bases from J, leaving 20 bases between. CDR3 length equals 17 residues. The germline V gene has CDR1 SGHDT and CDR2 YYEEEE. CDR3 sequence: CASSLEGAGGLSETQYF. The CDR3 nucleotides read TGTGCCAGCAGCTTGGAGGGGGCGGGAGGTCTGTCTGAGACCCAGTACTTC.

The rearrangement uses TRBV13 and TRBJ2-7; TRBD2 agrees at 10 bases. CDR3 length: 18 residues. Per the germline V gene, CDR1 is PRHDT and CDR2 is FYEKMQ (reference sequence). V shed 2 bases and J 2 bases; nucleotides not matched to a gene: 12. The CDR3 loop is CASSLTLTGSGRAYEQYF. For the CDR3, the DNA is TGTGCCAGCAGCTTAACCCTAACAGGGAGCGGGAGGGCCTACGAGCAGTACTTC.

This clone was recorded only once. The CDR3 bases are TGTGCCAGCATTACCCTATCCGGGGAGCTGTTTTTT. Translation gives CASITLSGELFF. The J gene is TRBJ2-2, the V gene TRBV28; no firm D call. CDR3 length equals 12 residues. The germline gives CDR1 MDHEN, CDR2 SYDVKM. The ends were cut back, 7 bases at V and 6 bases at J, with 9 bases in the middle. The complete variable domain, with remaining parts taken from reference TRBV28 and TRBJ2-2, reads DVKVTQSSRYLVKRTGEKVFLECVQDMDHENMFWYRQDPGLGLRLIYFSYDVKMKEKGDIPEGYSVSREKKERFSLILESASTNQTSMYLCASITLSGELFFGEGSRLTVL.

V gene TRBV25-1 combines with J gene TRBJ2-1; 9 bases are shared with TRBD1. In germline, CDR1 is MGHDK, CDR2 SYGVNS. The CDR3 is 16 amino acids. The V gene end was trimmed by 1 base and the J gene end by 9 bases; junction bases not matched to a gene: 10. CDR3 sequence: CASSELGGQGRVEQFF. In nucleotides, the CDR3 is TGTGCCAGCAGTGAATTGGGCGGACAGGGGAGGGTTGAGCAGTTCTTC.

J is TRBJ2-5 and V is TRBV6-5; 11 bases match TRBD2. This CDR3 has 14 amino acids. V shed 6 bases and J 2 bases; nucleotides not matched to a gene: 2. Germline V gene sequence: CDR1 MNHEY, CDR2 SVGAGI. The CDR3 loop reads CASRASGGQETQYF. As DNA, the CDR3 is TGTGCCAGCAGAGCTAGCGGGGGGCAAGAGACCCAGTACTTC.